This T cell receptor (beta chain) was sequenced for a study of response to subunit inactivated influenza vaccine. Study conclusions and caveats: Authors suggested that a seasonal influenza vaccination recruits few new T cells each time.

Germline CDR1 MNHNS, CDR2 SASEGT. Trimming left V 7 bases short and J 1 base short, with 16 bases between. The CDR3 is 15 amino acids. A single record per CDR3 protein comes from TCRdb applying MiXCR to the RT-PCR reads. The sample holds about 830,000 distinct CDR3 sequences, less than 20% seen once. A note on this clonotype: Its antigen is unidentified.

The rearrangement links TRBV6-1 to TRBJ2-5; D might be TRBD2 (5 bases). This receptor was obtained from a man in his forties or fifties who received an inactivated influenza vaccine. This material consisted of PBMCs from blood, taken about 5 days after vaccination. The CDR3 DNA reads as TGTGCCAGCAATCCCTACTGGGCGGGCCAAGAGACCCAGTACTTC. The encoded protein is CASNPYWAGQETQYF.